A single sample gave rise to the 23 T cell receptor beta chains below, sequenced in a study of PD-1 blockade in mismatch repair-deficient tumors. Sequencing was performed with immunoSEQ multiplex PCR; in TCRdb, only in-frame clones are kept and a portion is missing. The sample shows more than 95,000 clones, approximately 90% of them seen only once. Material: peripheral blood, obtained 44 weeks after starting pembrolizumab. The receptor set was obtained from an adult with mismatch repair-deficient cancer.

The chain couples TRBV7-2 to TRBJ2-1; 8 bases agree with TRBD2. The germline gives CDR1 SGHTA, CDR2 FQGNSA. Trimming took 5 bases from V and 6 from J; bases not matched to a gene: 12. The CDR3 totals 16 residues. The CDR3 sequence: CASSPSGSYPGNEQFF. The CDR3, as DNA: TGTGCCAGCAGCCCCAGCGGGAGTTACCCAGGCAATGAGCAGTTCTTC.

This clone was detected once. The chain uses TRBV29-1 and TRBJ2-2; 9 bases fit TRBD1. With 2 bases clipped from V and 6 bases from J, the junction kept 10 bases outside the gene matches. CDR1 and CDR2 from the germline V gene are SQVTM and ANQGSEA. The CDR3 covers 16 residues. CDR3 nucleotide sequence: TGCAGCGTTGAACTTCGCCGGGACAGGGTGGCCGGGGAGCTGTTTTTT. Its protein is CSVELRRDRVAGELFF.

This chain connects TRBV7-6 to TRBJ1-3; D not certain. The CDR3 is 17 amino acids. Germline V gene sequence: CDR1 SGHVS, CDR2 FNYEAQ. Trimming removed 1 base from V and 3 bases from J, with 16 bases in between. The CDR3 region is CASSLEATPVLGNTIYF. CDR3 in DNA: TGTGCCAGCAGCTTAGAGGCTACTCCTGTGCTTGGAAACACCATATATTTT.

The rearrangement links TRBV6-4 to TRBJ2-4; D call uncertain. This CDR3 contains 15 residues. Germline lookup yields CDR1 MRHNA and CDR2 SNTAGT. V was cut by 6 bases and J by 0 bases, with 12 bases left in between. CDR3 DNA: TGTGCCAGCAGCGCAGGTTCTTTAGCCAAAAACATTCAGTACTTC. This encodes CASSAGSLAKNIQYF.

This clone was observed a single time. This rearrangement joins TRBV29-1 to TRBJ2-2; D possibly matches TRBD1 or TRBD2 (5 bases each). The germline V and J ends were trimmed by 4 bases and 3 bases, with 9 bases remaining between them. The germline V gene encodes CDR1 SQVTM and CDR2 ANQGSEA. This CDR3 comprises 13 residues. This CDR3 reads CSVVRGDTGELFF. The CDR3 DNA reads as TGCAGCGTTGTAAGAGGGGACACCGGGGAGCTGTTTTTT.

Remarks on this clone: Other DNA sequences in the same sample also yield this CDR3. The chain is built from TRBV7-2 and TRBJ2-3; TRBD1 matches at 7 bases. CDR3 length: 15 amino acids. V shed 1 base and J 2 bases; nucleotides not matched to a gene: 3. From germline, CDR1 is SGHTA and CDR2 FQGNSA. The CDR3: CASSLGTGYTDTQYF. The CDR3 DNA reads as TGTGCCAGCAGCTTAGGGACAGGATACACAGATACGCAGTATTTT.

V is TRBV9 and J is TRBJ2-3, with D uncertain. Deletions cut 4 bases from V and 0 bases from J, with 9 bases between. The germline CDR1 and CDR2 sequences are SGDLS and YYNGEE. CDR3 size: 14 residues. The CDR3 DNA reads as TGTGCCAGCAGCCCGCTGCGAAGCACAGATACGCAGTATTTT. Encoded protein: CASSPLRSTDTQYF.

In DNA, the CDR3 is TGTGCCAGCAGTTCTCTAGCGGGAGGTCCACAGGATGAGCAGTTCTTC. Its protein product is CASSSLAGGPQDEQFF. The V call is TRBV27, the J call TRBJ2-1; TRBD2 agrees at 11 bases. The CDR3 contains 16 residues. The V gene end was trimmed by 4 bases and the J gene end by 8 bases; junction bases not matched to a gene: 10. The germline CDR1 and CDR2 sequences are MNHEY and SMNVEV (reference sequence).

Here the CDR3 reads CASSLVRVMSEQYF. Here the CDR3 DNA reads TGCGCCAGCAGCTTGGTTCGGGTAATGTCCGAGCAGTACTTC. V usage is TRBV5-1 and J usage is TRBJ2-7, with D unclear. CDR3 size: 14 residues. Trimming took 0 bases from V and 6 from J, leaving 13 bases between them. Per the germline V gene, CDR1 is SGHRS and CDR2 is YFSETQ.

V is TRBV7-8 and J is TRBJ1-5, with TRBD1 matching over 9 bases. Germline lookup yields CDR1 SGHVS and CDR2 FQNEAQ. V was clipped by 3 bases and J by 6 bases; unmatched bases: 3. This CDR3 has 14 residues. CDR3 region: CASSFGQGSQPQHF. The CDR3 nucleotides read TGTGCCAGCAGCTTTGGACAGGGGAGTCAGCCCCAGCATTTT.

The chain recombines TRBV7-9 with TRBJ2-4, with a tentative D call TRBD1 (6 bases). Germline CDR1 SEHNR, CDR2 FQNEAQ (reference sequence). The CDR3 is 13 residues long. Trimming took 5 bases from V and 10 from J, leaving 15 bases between them. The CDR3 is CASSHPDSLIQYF. In DNA form, the CDR3 reads TGTGCCAGCAGCCATCCGGACAGCCTTATTCAGTACTTC. The full variable domain, its missing parts supplied by reference TRBV7-9 and TRBJ2-4, is DTGVSQNPRHKITKRGQNVTFRCDPISEHNRLYWYRQTLGQGPEFLTYFQNEAQLEKSRLLSDRFSAERPKGSFSTLEIQRTEQGDSAMYLCASSHPDSLIQYFGAGTRLSVL.

The chain recombines TRBV5-4 with TRBJ2-5; 7 bases fit TRBD2. The germline gives CDR1 SGHNT, CDR2 YYREEE (reference sequence). Trimming at V came to 3 bases and at J to 2 bases, leaving 4 bases not matched to a gene. This CDR3 has 14 amino acids. CDR3 bases: TGTGCCAGCAGCTCCCGGGACTATCAAGAGACCCAGTACTTC. It yields the protein CASSSRDYQETQYF.

The V and J genes are TRBV29-1 and TRBJ2-3, with D unresolved. This CDR3 is built from 12 residues. Germline V CDR1 and CDR2: SQVTM, ANQGSEA. V gave up 4 bases and J gave up 1 base, with 6 bases separating them. The CDR3, as DNA: TGCAGCGTTGGTCAGGGCACAGATACGCAGTATTTT. This translates into CSVGQGTDTQYF.

This chain connects TRBV11-2 to TRBJ2-5; TRBD1 matches 9 bases. V lost 5 bases and J lost 4; bases outside the gene matches: 5. The germline V gene has CDR1 SGHAT and CDR2 FQNNGV. This CDR3 has 14 amino acids. Here the CDR3 DNA reads TGTGCCAGCAGCGTAACAGGGGGCGCAGAGACCCAGTACTTC. It translates to CASSVTGGAETQYF.

Points on this clone: A single base separates this from a much larger clone, so it may be a read error. This same CDR3 is encoded by further DNA sequences in the sample. V is TRBV6-5 and J is TRBJ1-1; D call uncertain. The CDR3 spans 14 residues. In germline, CDR1 is MNHEY, CDR2 SVGAGI. The V end lost 3 bases, the J end lost 3 bases, and 11 bases lay between the germline ends. CDR3 DNA: TGTGCCAGCAGTTATTTGATGGACTACACTGAAGCTTTCTTT. Protein: CASSYLMDYTEAFF.

V gene TRBV13 combines with J gene TRBJ2-2, with 10 bases matching TRBD1. J was trimmed by 4 bases and V by 6 bases; bases with no gene match: 2. Germline CDR1 PRHDT, CDR2 FYEKMQ (reference sequence). The CDR3 has 14 amino acids. This CDR3 reads CASRGDRGTGELFF. CDR3 sequence (DNA): TGTGCCAGCAGGGGGGACAGGGGCACCGGGGAGCTGTTTTTT.

The V call is TRBV9, the J call TRBJ1-3; D is ambiguous. Germline-derived CDR1 and CDR2 are SGDLS and YYNGEE. Trimming removed 0 bases at V and 0 bases at J, with 7 bases between. The CDR3 extends over 15 amino acids. The CDR3 is CASSVGGSSGNTIYF. The CDR3 coding sequence is TGTGCCAGCAGCGTAGGCGGTAGCTCTGGAAACACCATATATTTT.

This chain uses TRBV28 with TRBJ2-5; D possibly uses TRBD1 or TRBD2 (5 bases each). Trimming removed 6 bases from V and 5 bases from J, with 10 bases in between. The CDR3 is 12 amino acids. Germline CDR1 and CDR2: MDHEN and SYDVKM. This CDR3 is CASRGDGETQYF. Written as DNA, the CDR3 is TGTGCCAGCAGGGGGGATGGCGAGACCCAGTACTTC.

The gene calls are TRBV9 and TRBJ1-2; 7 positions match TRBD1. V was pared by 4 bases and J by 4 bases, with 4 bases of the junction left unmatched. Looked up from germline, CDR1 is SGDLS and CDR2 is YYNGEE. The CDR3 is 13 amino acids. In DNA form, the CDR3 reads TGTGCCAGCAGCCCTGGGACAGCCTATGGCTACACCTTC. Residues: CASSPGTAYGYTF.

The J gene is TRBJ2-7, the V gene TRBV29-1, with 15 bases aligning to TRBD2. The CDR3 runs 15 residues. The V gene end was trimmed by 0 bases and the J gene end by 4 bases; junction bases not matched to a gene: 1. Germline V gives CDR1 SQVTM, CDR2 ANQGSEA. The chain's CDR3 is CSVEDGLAGGYEQYF. For the CDR3, the DNA is TGCAGCGTTGAAGATGGACTAGCGGGAGGGTACGAGCAGTACTTC.

This chain's CDR3 is CASSLSGTGPYNEQFF. The CDR3 DNA reads as TGTGCCAGCAGCTTAAGTGGGACAGGGCCCTACAATGAGCAGTTCTTC. The chain joins TRBV7-3 to TRBJ2-1; TRBD1 matches 9 bases. Germline assignment: CDR1 SGHTA and CDR2 FQGTGA. CDR3 length equals 16 residues. V lost 1 base to trimming and J lost 2 bases; unmatched junction nucleotides: 3.

The chain links TRBV2 to TRBJ1-1, with no clear D. The CDR3 totals 13 residues. With 4 bases removed from V and 1 base from J, the gap between germline ends came to 7 bases. The V gene's germline CDR1 is SNHLY and CDR2 FYNNEI. The CDR3 DNA is TGTGCCAGCAGTGTTAGAAGGAACACTGAAGCTTTCTTT. Translation gives CASSVRRNTEAFF.

The rearrangement uses TRBV10-2 and TRBJ1-4; unclear D gene. The CDR3 extends over 14 amino acids. Germline CDR1 reads WSHSY; CDR2 reads SAAADI. Trimming removed 7 bases from V and 6 bases from J, with 15 bases in between. CDR3 DNA sequence: TGCGCCAGCAAGTCTAGTGGCGGTGATGAAAAACTGTTTTTT. The encoded protein is CASKSSGGDEKLFF.